This TCR beta chain was found in a study of cytomegalovirus exposure and HLA in healthy donors. The primer mix had 60 Vbeta and 13 Jbeta primers. Some clones are missing from TCRdb's copy, which holds only in-frame ones; the method was immunoSEQ multiplex PCR. This sample has 150,000 to 200,000 clones, with more than 60% found just once. This CDR3 is 16 amino acids long. The V and J ends lost 8 bases and 1 base respectively, with 17 bases between them. Germline assignment: CDR1 MNHNY and CDR2 SVGAGI (reference sequence). The material sequenced was PBMCs. The clonotype originates from a man aged 40-49 years in good health and CMV-seronegative. V and J are TRBV6-6 and TRBJ2-2; TRBD1 might be the D (5 bases). CDR3 in amino acids: CASCDHGAGNTGELFF. The CDR3 DNA sequence: TGTGCCAGCTGCGACCATGGGGCAGGGAACACCGGGGAGCTGTTTTTT.